Presented here are 17 T cell receptor beta chains from one specimen sequenced in a study of vaccination and CD4 T cells after COVID-19. Via MiXCR, TCRdb re-called the PCR reads, giving one row per CDR3 protein. The data show approximately 36,000 distinct CDR3 sequences, approximately 40% seen once. Described time point: late sampling 161 to 241 days after vaccination in a few convalescent patients. Material: CD4+ T cells from blood, obtained about 7 months after SARS-CoV-2 vaccination. These receptors originate from a human donor who had recovered from COVID-19.

This chain links TRBV12-3 or TRBV12-4 with TRBJ2-2; D might be TRBD1 (5 bases). Trimming took 4 bases from V and 0 from J, leaving 9 bases between them. The CDR3 spans 15 residues. Here the CDR3 reads CASSSRRANTGELFF. The CDR3 DNA is TGTGCCAGCAGTTCTCGCAGGGCGAACACCGGGGAGCTGTTTTTT.

The chain joins TRBV6-2 or TRBV6-3 to TRBJ1-2; 7 nucleotides match TRBD1. The CDR3 is 12 residues long. The J segment lost 2 bases and the V segment lost 6 bases, leaving 0 bases of the junction unmatched. Germline assignment: CDR1 MNHEY and CDR2 SVGEGT. The CDR3 region is CASRTGNYGYTF. The CDR3 nucleotides read TGTGCCAGCAGGACAGGGAACTATGGCTACACCTTC.

V is TRBV28 and J is TRBJ2-7; 10 bases match TRBD2. This CDR3 comprises 18 residues. The germline V gene encodes CDR1 MDHEN and CDR2 SYDVKM. After removal of 7 bases from V and 3 bases from J, the junction contained 18 bases not matched to a gene. In nucleotides, the CDR3 is TGTGCCAGCAAAAAAGCCCCCGCTAGCGGGAGAAAGGGCTACGAGCAGTACTTC. It translates to CASKKAPASGRKGYEQYF.

This clonotype was seen only once. This sequence joins TRBV20-1 and TRBJ2-1, with TRBD1 as a possible D gene (6 bases). V dropped 5 bases and J dropped 0 bases, with 20 bases sitting between them. CDR3 length: 17 residues. CDR1 DFQATT and CDR2 SNEGSKA come from the germline V gene (reference sequence). As DNA, the CDR3 is TGCAGTGCTTACCCGGCCGGGACACACAGCTCCTACAATGAGCAGTTCTTC. As protein: CSAYPAGTHSSYNEQFF.

This clonotype has only a few counts. The V call is TRBV20-1, the J call TRBJ2-6, with TRBD2 as a possible D gene (5 bases). V dropped 5 bases and J dropped 0 bases, with 14 bases sitting between them. The CDR3 spans 16 residues. The germline V gene has CDR1 DFQATT and CDR2 SNEGSKA (reference sequence). The CDR3 region is CSAPTGGFSGANVLTF. CDR3 bases: TGCAGTGCTCCAACGGGCGGGTTCTCTGGGGCCAACGTCCTGACTTTC.

This clonotype has a handful of counts. The V and J genes are TRBV6-5 and TRBJ1-2, with D perhaps TRBD1 (5 bases). V shed 0 bases and J shed 4 bases, with 9 bases lying between them. Germline CDR1 and CDR2: MNHEY and SVGAGI. The CDR3 has 14 residues. This chain's CDR3 is CASSYSTESYGYTF. In DNA, the CDR3 is TGTGCCAGCAGTTACTCGACAGAATCCTATGGCTACACCTTC.

CDR3: CATSREGAREQYF. In DNA form, the CDR3 reads TGTGCCACCAGCAGAGAAGGAGCGCGGGAGCAGTACTTC. The chain employs TRBV15 and TRBJ2-7; the D is unclear. Per the germline V gene, CDR1 is LNHNV and CDR2 is YYDKDF (reference sequence). V was pared by 0 bases and J by 7 bases, with 10 bases between. This CDR3 region has 13 residues. Complete variable domain (other parts from reference TRBV15 and TRBJ2-7): DAMVIQNPRYQVTQFGKPVTLSCSQTLNHNVMYWYQQKSSQAPKLLFHYYDKDFNNEADTPDNFQSRRPNTSFCFLDIRSPGLGDTAMYLCATSREGAREQYFGPGTRLTVT.

This clonotype was picked up one time. The chain joins TRBV20-1 to TRBJ2-1; TRBD2 aligns across 12 bases. This CDR3 has 15 residues. The germline V gene encodes CDR1 DFQATT and CDR2 SNEGSKA (reference sequence). V trimming: 5 bases; J trimming: 2 bases; junction bases outside the gene matches: 4. CDR3 region: CSAWTSGTAYNEQFF. Written as DNA, the CDR3 is TGCAGTGCTTGGACTAGCGGGACAGCCTACAATGAGCAGTTCTTC.

The rearrangement uses TRBV7-2 and TRBJ2-1; 10 bases are shared with TRBD2. This CDR3 comprises 17 residues. Losses at the gene ends were 2 bases for V and 2 bases for J; bases not matched to a gene: 6. Looked up from germline, CDR1 is SGHTA and CDR2 is FQGNSA. CDR3 coding DNA: TGTGCCAGCAGCTTAAGCCGACTAGCGGGTGCCTACAATGAGCAGTTCTTC. It codes for CASSLSRLAGAYNEQFF.

This chain connects TRBV10-3 to TRBJ2-3; maybe TRBD2 (5 bases). The CDR3 loop spans 15 amino acids. V gave up 3 bases and J gave up 1 base, with 11 bases separating them. Germline CDR1 is ENHRY and CDR2 is SYGVKD. In nucleotides, the CDR3 is TGTGCCATCAGTGAAGGGCTAGCAGGCACAGATACGCAGTATTTT. Translation gives CAISEGLAGTDTQYF.

Relative to its sample, this clonotype is medium-sized. J is TRBJ2-3 and V is TRBV6-2 or TRBV6-3, with TRBD2 matching over 10 bases. The CDR3 has 15 amino acids. Germline V CDR1 and CDR2: MNHEY, SVGEGT. V lost 4 bases, J lost 0 bases, and 1 base stayed unmatched. CDR3 residues: CASSLTSGSTDTQYF. The CDR3 DNA reads TGTGCCAGCAGTTTGACTAGCGGGAGCACAGATACGCAGTATTTT.

This sequence joins TRBV2 and TRBJ2-7; 11 positions agree with TRBD2. Trimming at V came to 0 bases and at J to 4 bases, leaving 8 bases not matched to a gene. From germline, CDR1 is SNHLY and CDR2 FYNNEI. The CDR3 extends over 17 amino acids. The CDR3: CASSEAGALAGGYEQYF. DNA for the CDR3: TGTGCCAGCAGTGAAGCAGGTGCGCTAGCGGGAGGTTACGAGCAGTACTTC.

Only a few counts were recorded for this clonotype. The V and J genes are TRBV15 and TRBJ2-7; D gene uncertain. Germline V CDR1 and CDR2: LNHNV, YYDKDF (reference sequence). This CDR3 region has 18 residues. V shed 0 bases and J shed 3 bases, with 21 bases lying between them. The CDR3 loop is CATSRDALGPHEHYEQYF. CDR3 nucleotide sequence: TGTGCCACCAGCAGAGATGCCCTAGGACCACATGAACACTACGAGCAGTACTTC.

This clonotype was seen only a few times. The CDR3: CASRERRILSNTEAFF. Here the CDR3 DNA reads TGTGCCAGTAGGGAACGGAGAATCTTATCGAACACTGAAGCTTTCTTT. The gene calls are TRBV19 and TRBJ1-1; D gene unclear. This CDR3 spans 16 amino acids. Trimming left V 6 bases short and J 1 base short, with 18 bases between. CDR1 is LNHDA, CDR2 SQIVND, per germline (reference sequence).

This chain links TRBV20-1 with TRBJ2-3; 10 bases are shared with TRBD2. The CDR3 contains 16 residues. Germline V gene data show CDR1 as DFQATT and CDR2 as SNEGSKA (reference sequence). The V and J ends lost 0 bases and 4 bases, in that order; junction bases with no gene match: 7. Here the CDR3 reads CSARDFSGTSADTQYF. As DNA, the CDR3 is TGCAGTGCTAGAGATTTTAGCGGGACTAGCGCAGATACGCAGTATTTT.

This clonotype was seen more than once but under ten times. The gene calls are TRBV20-1 and TRBJ1-1; 9 nucleotides line up with TRBD1. The CDR3 is made up of 12 amino acids. Germline CDR1 is DFQATT and CDR2 is SNEGSKA (reference sequence). CDR3 sequence reads: CRGGQGQSEAFF. The CDR3 DNA reads TGCAGGGGGGGACAGGGTCAGTCTGAAGCTTTCTTT.

This clonotype has at least ten counts. The chain couples TRBV20-1 to TRBJ2-7, with TRBD2 matching 12 bases. Losses at the gene ends were 6 bases for V and 1 base for J; bases not matched to a gene: 4. The length of the CDR3 is 14 residues. Per the germline V gene, CDR1 is DFQATT and CDR2 is SNEGSKA (reference sequence). CDR3 bases: TGCAGTGCGACGACTAGCGGGAGATCCTACGAGCAGTACTTC. Translated, it gives CSATTSGRSYEQYF.